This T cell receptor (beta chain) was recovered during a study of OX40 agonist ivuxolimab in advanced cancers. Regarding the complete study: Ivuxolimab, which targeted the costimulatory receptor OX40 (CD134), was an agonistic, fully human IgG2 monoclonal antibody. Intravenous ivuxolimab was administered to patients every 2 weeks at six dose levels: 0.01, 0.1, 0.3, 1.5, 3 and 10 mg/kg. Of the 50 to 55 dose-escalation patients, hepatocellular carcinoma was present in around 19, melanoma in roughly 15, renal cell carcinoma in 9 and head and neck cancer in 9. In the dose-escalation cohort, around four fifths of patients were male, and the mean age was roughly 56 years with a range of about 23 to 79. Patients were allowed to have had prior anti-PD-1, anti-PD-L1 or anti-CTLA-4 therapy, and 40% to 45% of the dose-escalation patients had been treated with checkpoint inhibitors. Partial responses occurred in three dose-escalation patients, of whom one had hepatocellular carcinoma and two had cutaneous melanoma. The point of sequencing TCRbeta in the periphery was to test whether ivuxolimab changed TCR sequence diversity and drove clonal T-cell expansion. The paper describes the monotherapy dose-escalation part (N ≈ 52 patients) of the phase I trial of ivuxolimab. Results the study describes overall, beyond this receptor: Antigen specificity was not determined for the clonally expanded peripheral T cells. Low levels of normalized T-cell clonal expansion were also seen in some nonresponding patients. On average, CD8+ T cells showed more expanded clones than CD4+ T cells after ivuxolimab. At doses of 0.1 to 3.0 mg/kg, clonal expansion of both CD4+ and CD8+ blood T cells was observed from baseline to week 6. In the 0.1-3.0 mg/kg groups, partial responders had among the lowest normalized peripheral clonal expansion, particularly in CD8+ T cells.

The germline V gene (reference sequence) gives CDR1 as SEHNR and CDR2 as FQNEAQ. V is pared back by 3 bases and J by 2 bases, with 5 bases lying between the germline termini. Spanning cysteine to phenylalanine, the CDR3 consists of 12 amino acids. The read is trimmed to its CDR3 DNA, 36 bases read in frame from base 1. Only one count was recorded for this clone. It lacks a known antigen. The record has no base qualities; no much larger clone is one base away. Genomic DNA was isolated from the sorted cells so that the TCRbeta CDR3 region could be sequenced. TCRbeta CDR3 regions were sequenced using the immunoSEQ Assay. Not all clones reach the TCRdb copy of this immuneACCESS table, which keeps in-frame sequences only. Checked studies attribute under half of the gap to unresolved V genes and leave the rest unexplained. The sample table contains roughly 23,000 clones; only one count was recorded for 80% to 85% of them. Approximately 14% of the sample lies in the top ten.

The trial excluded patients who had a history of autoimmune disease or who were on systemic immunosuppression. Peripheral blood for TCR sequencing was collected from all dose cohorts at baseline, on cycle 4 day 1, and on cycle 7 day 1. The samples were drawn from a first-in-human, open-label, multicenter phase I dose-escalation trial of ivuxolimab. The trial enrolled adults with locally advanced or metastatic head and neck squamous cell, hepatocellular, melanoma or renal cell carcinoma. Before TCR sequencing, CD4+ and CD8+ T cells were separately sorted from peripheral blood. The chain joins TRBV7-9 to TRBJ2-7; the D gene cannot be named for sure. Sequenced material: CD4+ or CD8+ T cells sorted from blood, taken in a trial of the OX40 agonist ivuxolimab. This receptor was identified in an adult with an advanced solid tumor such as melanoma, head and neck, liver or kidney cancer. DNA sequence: TGTGCCAGCAGCTTCCTCACCTACGAGCAGTACTTC. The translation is CASSFLTYEQYF.